These 24 T cell receptor beta chains share one sample of origin, sequenced in a study of graft-versus-host responses after intestinal transplantation (dated by TCRdb to the early 2020s). Dithiothreitol, EDTA incubations and collagenase D digestion were used to isolate intraepithelial and lamina propria lymphocytes from graft specimens. Libraries were constructed by the immunoSEQ multiplex PCR assay. Not all clones reach the TCRdb copy of this immuneACCESS table, which keeps in-frame sequences only. Checked studies attribute under half of the gap to unresolved V genes and leave the rest unexplained. This sample has around 5,200 clones in its table, and 69% of those were observed once. Clones ranked in the top ten supply 30% to 35% of the sample. This specimen was ileum tissue, taken almost 310 days after intestinal transplant. These receptors were obtained from a human patient who received an intestinal transplant, so some T cells may come from the graft donor.

The chain uses TRBV6-4 and TRBJ2-1; 9 bases line up with TRBD2. CDR1 is MRHNA, CDR2 SNTAGT, per germline. The J segment lost 3 bases and the V segment lost 0 bases, leaving 0 bases of the junction unmatched. This CDR3 spans 15 amino acids. In nucleotides, the CDR3 is TGTGCCAGCAGTGACTCACTAGCGGGCTACAATGAGCAGTTCTTC. Translating gives CASSDSLAGYNEQFF.

As to this clone: At the DNA level, this CDR3 is encoded by other sequences in the same sample as well. The V and J genes are TRBV2 and TRBJ2-7, with TRBD2 matching over 11 bases. The CDR3 contains 16 residues. Unmatched junction bases numbered 10, after V lost 5 bases and J lost 4 bases. The germline V gene encodes CDR1 SNHLY and CDR2 FYNNEI. In DNA form, the CDR3 reads TGTGCCAGCAGTTCACCTACTAGCGGGAGAAGTTACGAGCAGTACTTC. It is translated as CASSSPTSGRSYEQYF.

The rearrangement uses TRBV11-2 and TRBJ1-3; D not certain. Germline loops: CDR1 SGHAT, CDR2 FQNNGV. V was clipped by 1 base and J by 0 bases, with 4 bases between them. CDR3 length: 14 amino acids. The chain's CDR3 is CASSLGSSGNTIYF. The CDR3 DNA follows: TGTGCCAGCAGCTTAGGCTCCTCTGGAAACACCATATATTTT.

This sequence joins TRBV7-2 and TRBJ2-4; TRBD1 matches at 8 bases. The CDR3 loop spans 14 amino acids. CDR1 and CDR2 from the germline V gene are SGHTA and FQGNSA. With V trimmed by 6 bases and J by 9 bases, 10 bases remained unmatched. The CDR3 protein is CASRQGQAEGIQYF. The DNA for the CDR3 is TGTGCCAGCAGACAGGGACAGGCGGAGGGCATTCAGTACTTC.

V usage is TRBV25-1 and J usage is TRBJ1-6; TRBD1 matches 11 bases. J lost 9 bases, V lost 1 base, and 2 bases had no gene match. The CDR3 has 15 amino acids. The germline CDR1 and CDR2 sequences are MGHDK and SYGVNS. The CDR3: CASSESDRGLSPLHF. CDR3 sequence (DNA): TGTGCCAGCAGTGAATCGGACAGGGGGCTTTCACCCCTCCACTTT.

V gene TRBV15 combines with J gene TRBJ2-1, with TRBD2 matching over 10 bases. With 3 bases clipped from V and 8 bases from J, the junction kept 10 bases outside the gene matches. The CDR3 sequence is 16 residues long. The V gene's germline CDR1 is LNHNV and CDR2 YYDKDF (reference sequence). CDR3 amino acids: CATSSDPGLASDEQFF. In DNA, the CDR3 is TGTGCCACCAGCAGTGATCCGGGACTAGCGTCGGATGAGCAGTTCTTC.

The chain is built from TRBV18 and TRBJ2-7, with D possibly being TRBD2 (5 bases). This CDR3 spans 15 amino acids. Trimming took off 3 bases at V and 4 bases at J, with 16 bases between the two ends. CDR1 and CDR2 (germline): KGHSH, LQKENI. The CDR3 sequence is CASSPTRKREYEQYF. Written as DNA, the CDR3 is TGTGCCAGCTCACCGACGAGAAAAAGGGAGTACGAGCAGTACTTC.

The CDR3 DNA is TGTGCCAGCAGTTACGAGGCGGGATGGACAGATACGCAGTATTTT. As protein: CASSYEAGWTDTQYF. This chain connects TRBV6-6 to TRBJ2-3; TRBD2 is a possible D gene (6 bases). Looked up from germline, CDR1 is MNHNY and CDR2 is SVGAGI (reference sequence). Between the trimmed V and J ends, which lost 2 bases and 3 bases, there was a span of 12 bases. This CDR3 spans 15 amino acids.

This clone appeared a single time. The chain couples TRBV4-1 to TRBJ1-1; maybe TRBD1 (6 bases). CDR1 is MGHRA and CDR2 is YSYEKL in the germline V gene. The length of the CDR3 is 15 residues. Trimming removed 4 bases at V and 5 bases at J, with 17 bases between. CDR3 region: CASSRKGGRGTEAFF. DNA of the CDR3: TGCGCCAGCAGCCGCAAAGGGGGGCGCGGAACTGAAGCTTTCTTT.

V is TRBV7-2 and J is TRBJ2-1, with D tentatively TRBD1 (6 bases). The V gene's germline CDR1 is SGHTA and CDR2 FQGNSA. The CDR3 length is 16 residues. The germline V and J ends were trimmed by 3 bases and 2 bases, with 14 bases remaining between them. The chain's CDR3 is CASSFYDRSAYNEQFF. CDR3 nucleotide sequence: TGTGCCAGCAGCTTTTATGACAGGTCGGCCTACAATGAGCAGTTCTTC.

The CDR3, as DNA: TGTGCCAGCAGCCCCCCGGGGGAAGGTGGAAACACCATATATTTT. This codes for CASSPPGEGGNTIYF. The V and J genes are TRBV2 and TRBJ1-3; maybe TRBD1 (5 bases). Deletions cut 6 bases from V and 3 bases from J, with 15 bases between. Looked up from germline, CDR1 is SNHLY and CDR2 is FYNNEI. The CDR3 contains 15 residues.

This clone has just one count. The chain has TRBV7-8 and TRBJ2-5; TRBD1 matches 7 bases. Germline V CDR1 and CDR2: SGHVS, FQNEAQ. The junction had 4 bases not matched to a gene; V was cut back by 5 bases and J by 1 base. The CDR3 spans 14 residues. The CDR3: CASSLGQIQETQYF. CDR3 sequence (DNA): TGTGCCAGCAGCCTGGGACAGATCCAAGAGACCCAGTACTTC.

A few counts support this clone. The CDR3: CASSEGEGDCQPQHF. CDR3 coding DNA: TGCGCCAGCAGTGAAGGAGAAGGGGATTGTCAGCCCCAGCATTTT. The chain carries TRBV10-1 and TRBJ1-5; a possible D gene is TRBD1 (5 bases). The CDR3 loop spans 15 amino acids. The V gene lost 3 bases and the J gene lost 6 bases, with 15 bases spanning the gap. The germline V gene has CDR1 WNHNN and CDR2 SYGVQD (reference sequence).

The genes are TRBV5-1 and TRBJ2-1; 9 positions agree with TRBD1. In germline, CDR1 is SGHRS, CDR2 YFSETQ. With V trimmed by 0 bases and J by 5 bases, 0 bases remained unmatched. There are 14 residues in the CDR3. DNA for the CDR3: TGCGCCAGCAGCTTGGGACAGGGGGACAATGAGCAGTTCTTC. This gives the protein CASSLGQGDNEQFF.

This clone came up once. The rearrangement links TRBV2 to TRBJ2-7, with a possible D match to TRBD2 (5 bases). The V end was cut by 0 bases, the J end by 11 bases, with 8 bases between. The germline V gene encodes CDR1 SNHLY and CDR2 FYNNEI. The CDR3 has 11 amino acids. CDR3 DNA sequence: TGTGCCAGCAGTGAAGCGAGGGTGGAGTACTTC. Its protein product is CASSEARVEYF. The complete variable domain, with remaining parts taken from reference TRBV2 and TRBJ2-7, reads EPEVTQTPSHQVTQMGQEVILRCVPISNHLYFYWYRQILGQKVEFLVSFYNNEISEKSEIFDDQFSVERPDGSNFTLKIRSTKLEDSAMYFCASSEARVEYFGPGTRLTVT.

Remarks on this clone: An end of the junction does not agree with germline; a read error may underlie this. The chain links TRBV29-1 to TRBJ1-2; D not certain. CDR1 is SQVTM and CDR2 is ANQGSEA in the germline V gene. The length of the CDR3 is 10 residues. The CDR3 DNA reads TGCGGCGTTGAAGGCTATGGCTACACCTTC. Protein product: CGVEGYGYTF. The full variable domain, rest sourced from reference TRBV29-1 and TRBJ1-2, is SAVISQKPSRDICQRGTSLTIQCQVDSQVTMMFWYRQQPGQSLTLIATANQGSEATYESGFVIDKFPISRPNLTFSTLTVSNMSPEDSSIYLCGVEGYGYTFGSGTRLTVV.

The count of this clone is one. The chain couples TRBV11-2 to TRBJ1-1, with 7 bases identical to TRBD1. The germline CDR1 and CDR2 sequences are SGHAT and FQNNGV. CDR3 length: 16 amino acids. The trim removed 1 base at V and 5 bases at J, leaving 10 bases unmatched. The CDR3: CASSLASSRGWTEAFF. Here the CDR3 DNA reads TGTGCCAGCAGCTTAGCGTCTTCCAGGGGGTGGACTGAAGCTTTCTTT.

This clone was detected once. V gene TRBV5-4 combines with J gene TRBJ2-5; 14 nucleotides agree with TRBD2. V shed 4 bases and J 2 bases; nucleotides not matched to a gene: 4. Germline V CDR1 and CDR2: SGHNT, YYREEE (reference sequence). This CDR3 contains 16 residues. The chain's CDR3 is CASSLGTSGRQETQYF. For the CDR3, the DNA is TGTGCCAGCAGCCTCGGGACTAGCGGGAGACAAGAGACCCAGTACTTC.

The rearrangement uses TRBV9 and TRBJ2-3; weak D call: TRBD2 (5 bases). Germline values: CDR1 SGDLS, CDR2 YYNGEE. V lost 3 bases to trimming and J lost 0 bases, with 8 bases between them. This CDR3 region has 14 residues. This CDR3 reads CASSARTSTDTQYF. CDR3 nucleotide sequence: TGTGCCAGCAGCGCGAGGACTAGCACAGATACGCAGTATTTT.

V gene TRBV7-3 combines with J gene TRBJ2-3; 12 bases are a match to TRBD2. The CDR3 runs 15 residues. J gave up 2 bases and V 5 bases, and 2 bases lay outside the gene matches. Germline values: CDR1 SGHTA, CDR2 FQGTGA. CDR3 DNA sequence: TGTGCCAGCAGCAGGACTAGCGGGGCCACAGATACGCAGTATTTT. It is translated as CASSRTSGATDTQYF.

The chain links TRBV4-1 to TRBJ1-5, with 7 bases fitting TRBD1. There are 17 residues in the CDR3. The V and J ends lost 3 bases and 0 bases, in that order; junction bases with no gene match: 8. Per germline, CDR1 MGHRA and CDR2 YSYEKL. The CDR3 DNA is TGCGCCAGCAGCCATTTAGTACAGGGGCCTAGCAATCAGCCCCAGCATTTT. This translates into CASSHLVQGPSNQPQHF.

The chain joins TRBV15 to TRBJ1-2; TRBD1 matches 8 bases. CDR1 is LNHNV and CDR2 is YYDKDF in the germline V gene (reference sequence). Unmatched junction bases numbered 3, after V lost 0 bases and J lost 6 bases. CDR3 length equals 14 residues. This CDR3 reads CATSRDGTGNGYTF. The CDR3 DNA reads as TGTGCCACCAGCAGAGATGGGACAGGCAATGGCTACACCTTC.

CDR3: CASSEGTSGTDTQYF. The CDR3 DNA reads as TGTGCCAGCAGTGAGGGGACTAGCGGGACAGATACGCAGTATTTT. V usage is TRBV6-4 and J usage is TRBJ2-3; 12 nucleotides line up with TRBD2. The CDR3 runs to 15 residues. The V segment lost 3 bases and the J segment 3 bases; nucleotides outside the gene matches: 1. Per germline, CDR1 MRHNA and CDR2 SNTAGT.

The table lists this clone with a few counts. The rearrangement joins TRBV19 to TRBJ1-2; D unclear. Trimming cost V 3 bases and J 4 bases, with 9 bases left between them. There are 13 residues in the CDR3. Germline V gives CDR1 LNHDA, CDR2 SQIVND (reference sequence). The CDR3 DNA is TGTGCCAGTAGTATGGAAGGAAGCTATGGCTACACCTTC. Amino acids: CASSMEGSYGYTF.